This T cell receptor (beta chain) derives from a study of T cell responses to AZD1222 COVID-19 vaccine. V shed 2 bases and J shed 4 bases, with 6 bases lying between them. Germline V gives CDR1 LGHDT, CDR2 YNNKEL (reference sequence). The CDR3 is 13 amino acids. Generated by immunoSEQ multiplex PCR, the TCRdb table keeps only in-frame clones and is missing some. The table lists 150,000 to 200,000 clones, 94% of them singletons, with approximately 0.6% in the top ten. This clone was detected only a few times. The rearrangement links TRBV3-1 (or the pseudogene TRBV3-2) to TRBJ1-3, with D hard to call. The sequence was collected from an adult in good health. This sample comprised peripheral blood, obtained on day 0 of AZD1222 vaccination. This chain's CDR3 is CASSQSQGNTIYF. In nucleotides, the CDR3 is TGTGCCAGCAGCCAATCACAGGGAAACACCATATATTTT.